The 17 T cell receptor beta chains in this list originate from one sample, sequenced in a study of blood T cell repertoires in COVID-19. Sequencing was performed with immunoSEQ multiplex PCR; in TCRdb, only in-frame clones are kept and a portion is missing. This table holds about 50,000 clones, about 83% found once. The sequenced sample consisted of peripheral blood. These TCRs come from a man in his forties or fifties with acute or convalescent COVID-19.

The chain has TRBV6-1 and TRBJ2-5; D is possibly TRBD2 (5 bases). The CDR3 covers 16 residues. The germline CDR1 and CDR2 sequences are MNHNS and SASEGT. The V gene lost 2 bases and the J gene lost 5 bases, with 18 bases spanning the gap. The CDR3 reads CASSEWELGAKETQYF. The CDR3 DNA reads as TGTGCCAGCAGTGAATGGGAACTAGGAGCTAAGGAGACCCAGTACTTC.

The chain couples TRBV9 to TRBJ2-7; D possibly corresponds to TRBD2 (6 bases). Per germline, CDR1 SGDLS and CDR2 YYNGEE. The V and J ends lost 3 bases and 3 bases respectively, with 13 bases between them. CDR3 length: 14 amino acids. DNA for the CDR3: TGTGCCAGCAGCGAGACTAGTCAGGGCTACGAGCAGTACTTC. Protein sequence: CASSETSQGYEQYF. Full variable domain (remainder filled in from reference TRBV9 and TRBJ2-7): DSGVTQTPKHLITATGQRVTLRCSPRSGDLSVYWYQQSLDQGLQFLIQYYNGEERAKGNILERFSAQQFPDLHSELNLSSLELGDSALYFCASSETSQGYEQYFGPGTRLTVT.

The chain joins TRBV9 to TRBJ2-2; 9 nucleotides agree with TRBD1. From germline, CDR1 is SGDLS and CDR2 YYNGEE. The CDR3 is 14 amino acids. V shed 7 bases, J shed 1 base, and the junction held 2 bases outside the gene matches. This CDR3 reads CASRDRENTGELFF. The CDR3 nucleotides read TGTGCCAGCCGGGACAGGGAGAACACCGGGGAGCTGTTTTTT.

This chain connects TRBV5-4 to TRBJ1-6; TRBD1 aligns across 10 bases. V shed 3 bases and J 10 bases; nucleotides not matched to a gene: 7. The CDR3 contains 15 residues. Germline V lookup: CDR1 SGHNT, CDR2 YYREEE (reference sequence). CDR3 sequence (DNA): TGTGCCAGCAGCTCGACCGGGACAGGGGCCTCACCCCTCCACTTT. It yields the protein CASSSTGTGASPLHF.

This clone was picked up one time. The genes are TRBV7-8 and TRBJ2-7, with unresolved D. V was shortened by 4 bases and J by 2 bases, with 12 bases between the two germline ends. The germline gives CDR1 SGHVS, CDR2 FQNEAQ. The CDR3 has 14 amino acids. The CDR3 DNA reads as TGTGCCAGCAGCTCGACGACACAGACCTACGAGCAGTACGTC. The encoded protein is CASSSTTQTYEQYV.

The CDR3 protein is CASSRPEGRTSPLHF. The CDR3 region has the DNA TGTGCCAGCAGCCGACCCGAGGGCCGAACTTCACCCCTCCACTTT. The chain recombines TRBV5-6 with TRBJ1-6; D not certain. The CDR3 is 15 amino acids. The V gene's germline CDR1 is SGHDT and CDR2 YYEEEE. The germline V and J ends were trimmed by 4 bases and 9 bases, with 17 bases remaining between them.

This clone showed up just once. The rearrangement uses TRBV7-8 and TRBJ2-1, with 7 bases matching TRBD1. Trimming removed 5 bases from V and 5 bases from J; junction bases left unmatched: 6. The germline V gene has CDR1 SGHVS and CDR2 FQNEAQ. The CDR3 sequence is 14 residues long. The CDR3: CASSRGDSNNEQFF. The CDR3 nucleotides are TGTGCCAGCAGCCGAGGGGACAGTAACAATGAGCAGTTCTTC.

This sequence joins TRBV7-8 and TRBJ2-2; 7 nucleotides line up with TRBD1. This CDR3 is built from 15 residues. CDR1 SGHVS and CDR2 FQNEAQ come from the germline V gene. Trimming took 5 bases from V and 1 from J; bases not matched to a gene: 4. CDR3 bases: TGTGCCAGCAGCGAACGGACAGGGAACACCGGGGAGCTGTTTTTT. Translated, it gives CASSERTGNTGELFF.

The rearrangement links TRBV4-2 to TRBJ1-5; perhaps TRBD1 as D (5 bases). Germline V gives CDR1 LGHNA, CDR2 YNFKEQ. The length of the CDR3 is 13 residues. V was trimmed by 0 bases and J by 6 bases, leaving 6 bases between them. Written as DNA, the CDR3 is TGTGCCAGCAGCCAAGATACAGGTCAGCCCCAGCATTTT. Residues: CASSQDTGQPQHF.

The V call is TRBV18, the J call TRBJ2-7; perhaps TRBD1 as D (6 bases). The V gene's germline CDR1 is KGHSH and CDR2 LQKENI. V gave up 1 base and J gave up 2 bases, with 6 bases separating them. The CDR3 has 13 amino acids. Here the CDR3 reads CASSPQGAYEQYV. CDR3 nucleotide sequence: TGTGCCAGCTCACCACAGGGGGCCTACGAGCAGTACGTC.

The chain joins TRBV27 to TRBJ2-7; 8 bases fit TRBD2. With V trimmed by 2 bases and J by 4 bases, 7 bases remained unmatched. The CDR3 is made up of 15 amino acids. Germline loops: CDR1 MNHEY, CDR2 SMNVEV (reference sequence). The CDR3 nucleotides are TGTGCCAGCAGTTTAAAGGCTAGCGGGCGGTACGAGCAGTACGTC. It yields the protein CASSLKASGRYEQYV.

This clone is a singleton in its sample. The chain joins TRBV27 to TRBJ1-5, with D perhaps matching TRBD1 (6 bases). CDR1 and CDR2 (germline): MNHEY, SMNVEV (reference sequence). This CDR3 spans 14 amino acids. Trimming took 1 base from V and 5 from J, leaving 9 bases between them. The CDR3 nucleotides read TGTGCCAGCAGTTTATACGGGGGGCATCAGCCCCAGCATTTT. Protein sequence: CASSLYGGHQPQHF.

The V gene is TRBV30, the J gene TRBJ1-3; D ambiguous. The CDR3 covers 11 residues. In germline, CDR1 is GTSNPN, CDR2 SVGIG (reference sequence). V lost 2 bases and J 4 bases, leaving 3 bases between the germline ends. The CDR3 loop reads CAWSLGNTIYF. The CDR3 DNA is TGTGCCTGGAGTCTCGGAAACACCATATATTTT.

This rearrangement joins TRBV7-8 to TRBJ2-1; no firm D call. The V gene's germline CDR1 is SGHVS and CDR2 FQNEAQ. V was pared by 2 bases and J by 6 bases, with 11 bases between. The CDR3 is 14 residues long. The CDR3 DNA sequence: TGTGCCAGCAGCTTATTATCTCCCTCCAATGAGCAGTTCTTC. This codes for CASSLLSPSNEQFF.

The rearrangement uses TRBV6-2 or TRBV6-3 and TRBJ1-1; possible D gene TRBD1, 5 bases. This CDR3 contains 13 residues. V lost 2 bases, J lost 5 bases, and 9 bases lay in between. Germline lookup yields CDR1 MNHEY and CDR2 SVGEGT. The DNA for the CDR3 is TGTGCCAGCAGTTACGGGGGGGTTACTGAAGCTTTCTTT. Translated: CASSYGGVTEAFF.

The rearrangement uses TRBV7-9 and TRBJ2-6, with a possible D match to TRBD2 (5 bases). From germline, CDR1 is SEHNR and CDR2 FQNEAQ (reference sequence). The CDR3 is made up of 15 amino acids. Trimming left V 3 bases short and J 1 base short, with 7 bases between. Here the CDR3 DNA reads TGTGCCAGCAGCTTTTCGGGATCTGGGGCCAACGTCCTGACTTTC. This translates into CASSFSGSGANVLTF. The full variable domain, with the rest looked up from reference TRBV7-9 and TRBJ2-6, is DTGVSQNPRHKITKRGQNVTFRCDPISEHNRLYWYRQTLGQGPEFLTYFQNEAQLEKSRLLSDRFSAERPKGSFSTLEIQRTEQGDSAMYLCASSFSGSGANVLTFGAGSRLTVL.

The chain links TRBV9 to TRBJ2-2, with no clear D. Germline CDR1 reads SGDLS; CDR2 reads YYNGEE. This CDR3 is built from 14 residues. V dropped 4 bases and J dropped 3 bases, with 10 bases sitting between them. CDR3 sequence: CASSPTFDTGELFF. In DNA form, the CDR3 reads TGTGCCAGCAGCCCTACCTTCGACACCGGGGAGCTGTTTTTT.